The rows below give T cell receptor beta chains drawn from one sample of a study of T-cell memory formation after mild COVID-19. TCRdb reanalysed the 5' RACE reads using MiXCR and keeps one entry per CDR3 protein. The sample shows 70,000 to 100,000 distinct CDR3 sequences, less than 15% of them seen only once. Material: PBMCs or a T cell subset sorted from them (not recorded which). These TCRs come from an adult woman who had mild COVID-19 (a few samples of this study predate the infection). Cell type and time point are not known. Each CDR3 is given without its conserved first and last residue.

TRBV5-6	TRBJ1-2	ASSYGTPSSGYT
TRBV6-5	TRBJ2-5	ASSYVGLAGREETQY
TRBV9	TRBJ1-1	ASSPSGEGTEAF
TRBV9	TRBJ2-2	ASSVGGGYTGELF
TRBV29-1	TRBJ2-7	SVGAGSYEQY
TRBV29-1	TRBJ2-3	SAAGTGATDTQY
TRBV7-9	TRBJ2-1	ASSPTSGYHYNEQF
TRBV6-2/TRBV6-3	TRBJ2-5	ASRARELETQY
TRBV12-3/TRBV12-4	TRBJ1-6	ASQSSYNSPLH
TRBV5-8	TRBJ2-1	ASSLAGSYNEQF
TRBV5-4	TRBJ2-7	ASSLEGTGAYEQY
TRBV9	TRBJ2-7	ASSSSPEDEQY
TRBV6-2/TRBV6-3	TRBJ2-3	ASIFGTDTSTDTQY
TRBV3-1	TRBJ2-7	ASSMRAGLAFYEQY
TRBV12-3/TRBV12-4	TRBJ2-7	ASSLKGNSYEQY
TRBV3-1	TRBJ2-7	ASSQTGTGEYEQY
TRBV7-6	TRBJ2-5	ASSLDVGKPGLALQETQY
TRBV5-1	TRBJ1-1	ASSQTSTGAEAF
TRBV25-1	TRBJ2-3	ASSVGQGADTQY
TRBV12-5	TRBJ2-1	ASGSPYNEQF
TRBV10-3	TRBJ2-7	AISQRYEQY
TRBV24-1	TRBJ2-1	ATSAGVYIYNEQF
TRBV9	TRBJ1-6	ASSVDSANSPLH
TRBV6-2/TRBV6-3	TRBJ2-1	ASSRRLAGVGNEQF
TRBV7-9	TRBJ1-3	ASSTYSGNTIY
TRBV20-1	TRBJ2-4	SARDPVKNIQY